The 2 T cell receptor beta chains below all came from one sample that was sequenced in a study of cytomegalovirus exposure and HLA in healthy donors. Amplification used 60 Vbeta primers and 13 Jbeta primers. Generated by immunoSEQ multiplex PCR, the TCRdb table keeps only in-frame clones and is missing some. The sample lists fewer than 150,000 clones, about 75% occurring once. Source material: PBMCs. The receptors were gathered from a man younger than 35 in good health and CMV-seronegative.

This clone was observed a few times. V usage is TRBV7-9 and J usage is TRBJ2-7; possibly TRBD2 for D (5 bases). The V and J ends lost 3 bases and 2 bases respectively, with 8 bases between them. The CDR3 runs 13 residues. CDR1 SEHNR and CDR2 FQNEAQ come from the germline V gene (reference sequence). Here the CDR3 reads CASSLRAAYEQYF. CDR3 bases: TGTGCCAGCAGCTTGCGGGCAGCCTACGAGCAGTACTTC.

The V gene is TRBV7-3, the J gene TRBJ2-1; possible D gene TRBD1, 7 bases. V lost 2 bases, J lost 9 bases, and 14 bases lay in between. There are 14 residues in the CDR3. Germline assignment: CDR1 SGHTA and CDR2 FQGTGA. CDR3 coding DNA: TGTGCCAGCAGCTTACAGGGGGGCGGTCGTGAGCAGTTCTTC. Its protein product is CASSLQGGGREQFF.